The following is a T cell receptor beta chain sequence with its context. V lost 2 bases and J lost 2; bases outside the gene matches: 4. The CDR3 has 15 amino acids. CDR1 GTSNPN and CDR2 SVGIG come from the germline V gene (reference sequence). These data belong to a study of blood T cell repertoires in COVID-19. Study-level background: Material from acute and convalescent COVID-19 was sourced from the United States, Italy and Spain.

In the original processing: For nucleated cells, counts were estimated from reference gene primer amplification. The repertoire was sequenced with immunoSEQ multiplex PCR; TCRdb's copy has only in-frame clones and lacks some. V and J calls and clone size are given by that table; D and trimming were obtained from the DNA. The sample holds roughly 250,000 clones; approximately 89% are singletons and the top ten take over 2%. The clonotype was recovered from a woman between 45 and 60 years old with acute or convalescent COVID-19. The chain recombines TRBV30 with TRBJ2-1; 9 bases agree with TRBD2. Material: peripheral blood. The CDR3 loop is CAWSPSGRPYNEQFF. The CDR3 nucleotides are TGTGCCTGGAGTCCGAGCGGGAGGCCCTACAATGAGCAGTTCTTC.